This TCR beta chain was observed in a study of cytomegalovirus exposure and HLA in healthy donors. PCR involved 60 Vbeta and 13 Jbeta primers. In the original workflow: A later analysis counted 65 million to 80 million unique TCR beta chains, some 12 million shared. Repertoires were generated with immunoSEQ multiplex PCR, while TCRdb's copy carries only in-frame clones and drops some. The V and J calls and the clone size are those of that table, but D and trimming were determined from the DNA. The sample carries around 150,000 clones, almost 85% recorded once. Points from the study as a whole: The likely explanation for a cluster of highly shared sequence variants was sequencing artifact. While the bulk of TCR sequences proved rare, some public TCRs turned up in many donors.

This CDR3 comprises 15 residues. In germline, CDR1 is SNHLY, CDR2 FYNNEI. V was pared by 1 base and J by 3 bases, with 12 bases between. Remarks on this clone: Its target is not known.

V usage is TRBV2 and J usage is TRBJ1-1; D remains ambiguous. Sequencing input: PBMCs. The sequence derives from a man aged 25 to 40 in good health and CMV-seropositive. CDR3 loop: CASSEVSSSHTEAFF. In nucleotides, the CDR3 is TGTGCCAGCAGTGAAGTTAGCAGTTCTCACACTGAAGCTTTCTTT. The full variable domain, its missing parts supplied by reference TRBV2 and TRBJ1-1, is EPEVTQTPSHQVTQMGQEVILRCVPISNHLYFYWYRQILGQKVEFLVSFYNNEISEKSEIFDDQFSVERPDGSNFTLKIRSTKLEDSAMYFCASSEVSSSHTEAFFGQGTRLTVV.